This T cell receptor (beta chain) was sequenced during a study of T cell responses to AZD1222 COVID-19 vaccine. From germline, CDR1 is SGHDN and CDR2 FVKESK. Deletions cut 4 bases from V and 3 bases from J, with 9 bases between. This CDR3 spans 13 amino acids. The repertoire was sequenced with immunoSEQ multiplex PCR; TCRdb's copy has only in-frame clones and lacks some. Among around 120,000 clones listed, about 93% were seen once. The V call is TRBV14, the J call TRBJ1-1; D not resolved. This receptor was identified in an adult who received the AZD1222 COVID-19 vaccine. Sequencing was performed on peripheral blood, taken 28 days after the second AZD1222 dose. The DNA of the CDR3 is TGTGCCAGCAGCCTGAATATCGACACTGAAGCTTTCTTT. This encodes CASSLNIDTEAFF.